The clone carrying this T cell receptor beta chain was seen only once. This sample stems from a study of technical replicates of blood from a few donors. Trimming removed 3 bases from V and 2 bases from J; junction bases left unmatched: 7. This CDR3 spans 15 amino acids. Germline CDR1 is GTSNPN and CDR2 is SVGIG (reference sequence). Some clones are missing from TCRdb's copy, which holds only in-frame ones; the method was immunoSEQ multiplex PCR. The sample lists about 66,000 clones, approximately 93% occurring once. The V call is TRBV30, the J call TRBJ2-5; 9 nucleotides agree with TRBD2. This TCR came from a human donor in good health. Some clones in this sample may be carry-over from other donors' samples. Sequencing input: PBMCs. CDR3 residues: CAWRDGAGGQETQYF. Here the CDR3 DNA reads TGTGCCTGGAGGGACGGGGCGGGAGGGCAAGAGACCCAGTACTTC.